This T cell receptor beta chain was identified in a study of T cells after yellow fever vaccination. At the level of the study: The SMART-Seq v4 Ultra Low Input method served to prepare the low-cell-number fractions. Findings and limits, study-wide: Sorted repertoires could include abundant contaminating clonotypes from bulk cells. Overall, a small share of clonotypes was seen in both CD4 and CD8 compartments.

Via MiXCR, TCRdb re-called the 5' RACE reads, giving one row per CDR3 protein. The sample has 620,000 or so distinct CDR3 sequences; 10% to 15% are singletons. This clonotype was seen only a few times. The antigen is undetermined. This CDR3 is 13 amino acids long. Germline CDR1 reads SGHRS; CDR2 reads YFSETQ. Trimming removed 1 base from V and 7 bases from J, with 9 bases in between. The TCR comes from a young man who received the YFV17D yellow fever vaccine. This rearrangement joins TRBV5-1 to TRBJ1-5; D is unresolved. The material sequenced was PBMCs, taken on the day of the yellow fever booster vaccination. The CDR3 DNA follows: TGCGCCAGCAGCTTGTCCTACGGCCAGCCCCAGCATTTT. This translates into CASSLSYGQPQHF.